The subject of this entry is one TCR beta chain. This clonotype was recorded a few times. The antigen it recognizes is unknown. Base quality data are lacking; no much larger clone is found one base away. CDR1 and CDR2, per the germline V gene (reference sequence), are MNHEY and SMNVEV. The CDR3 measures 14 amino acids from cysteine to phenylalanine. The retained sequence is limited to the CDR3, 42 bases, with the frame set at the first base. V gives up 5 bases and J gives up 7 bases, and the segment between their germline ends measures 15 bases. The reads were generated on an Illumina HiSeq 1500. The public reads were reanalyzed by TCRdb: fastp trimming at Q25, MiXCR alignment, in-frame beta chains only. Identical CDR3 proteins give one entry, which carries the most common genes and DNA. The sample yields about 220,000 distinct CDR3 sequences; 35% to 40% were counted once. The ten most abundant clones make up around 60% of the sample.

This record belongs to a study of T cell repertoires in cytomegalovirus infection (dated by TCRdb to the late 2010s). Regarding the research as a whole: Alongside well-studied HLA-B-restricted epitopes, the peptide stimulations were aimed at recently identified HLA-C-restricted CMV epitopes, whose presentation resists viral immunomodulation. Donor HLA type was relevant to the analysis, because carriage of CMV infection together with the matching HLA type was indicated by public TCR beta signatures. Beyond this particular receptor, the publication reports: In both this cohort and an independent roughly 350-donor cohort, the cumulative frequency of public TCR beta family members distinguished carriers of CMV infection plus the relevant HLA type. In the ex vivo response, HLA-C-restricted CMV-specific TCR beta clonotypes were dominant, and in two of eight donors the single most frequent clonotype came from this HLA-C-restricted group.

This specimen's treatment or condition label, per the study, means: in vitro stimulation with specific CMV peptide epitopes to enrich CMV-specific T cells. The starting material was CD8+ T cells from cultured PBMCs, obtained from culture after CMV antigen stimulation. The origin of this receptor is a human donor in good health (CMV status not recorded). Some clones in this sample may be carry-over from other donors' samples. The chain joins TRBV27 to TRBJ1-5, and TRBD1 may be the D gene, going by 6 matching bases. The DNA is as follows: TGTGCCAGCAGTCTCGTGGGGGGGCGGCAGCCCCAGCATTTT. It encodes CASSLVGGRQPQHF.